This TCR beta chain was captured by sequencing in a study of blood T cell repertoires in COVID-19. Repertoires were generated with immunoSEQ multiplex PCR, while TCRdb's copy carries only in-frame clones and drops some. The table records about 210,000 clones, 75% to 90% of them present only once. With V trimmed by 1 base and J by 2 bases, 4 bases remained unmatched. This CDR3 is built from 15 residues. CDR1 GTSNPN and CDR2 SVGIG come from the germline V gene (reference sequence). Material for sequencing was PBMCs or T cells enriched from blood (not recorded which). The source is a woman in her 30s who had been exposed to COVID-19. This chain uses TRBV30 with TRBJ1-5; 8 bases align to TRBD1. CDR3 sequence: CAWSARGLGNQPQHF. CDR3 sequence (DNA): TGTGCCTGGAGTGCCAGGGGGCTAGGCAATCAGCCCCAGCATTTT.